What follows are 21 T cell receptor beta chains derived from one specimen sequenced in a study of human T cells and chemical hapten exposure. Total RNA was isolated from unfractionated whole blood. TCRdb reprocessed the 5' RACE reads with MiXCR, giving one entry per CDR3 protein. The sample includes some 150,000 distinct CDR3 sequences, approximately 4% of them seen just once. The source of these receptors is a female donor in good health.

This clonotype was seen a few times. J is TRBJ2-5 and V is TRBV5-1; D may match TRBD1 or TRBD2 (5 bases each). CDR1 is SGHRS and CDR2 is YFSETQ in the germline V gene. The germline V and J ends were trimmed by 0 bases and 5 bases, with 11 bases remaining between them. The CDR3 runs 14 residues. CDR3 in DNA: TGCGCCAGCAGCTTGGAGTGGTGGGGGGAGACCCAGTACTTC. It is translated as CASSLEWWGETQYF.

This sequence joins TRBV7-8 and TRBJ2-7; 7 nucleotides match TRBD1. V lost 7 bases and J lost 2; bases outside the gene matches: 14. The length of the CDR3 is 16 residues. From germline, CDR1 is SGHVS and CDR2 FQNEAQ. The CDR3 spells CASTLALTGTAYEQYF. The CDR3 nucleotides are TGTGCCAGCACCCTAGCACTAACCGGGACAGCCTACGAGCAGTACTTC.

As for this clonotype: A much bigger clone sits one base away, suggesting this may be a read error. This chain links TRBV6-1 with TRBJ2-1; D possibly matches TRBD1 or TRBD2 (6 bases each). Germline V CDR1 and CDR2: MNHNS, SASEGT. The CDR3 has 16 amino acids. V was pared by 3 bases and J by 2 bases, with 14 bases between. The chain's CDR3 is CASSERMGGPYNEQFF. CDR3 sequence (DNA): TGTGCCAGCAGTGAGCGGATGGGGGGCCCCTACAATGAGCAGTTCTTC.

This clonotype was counted ten times or more. The chain has TRBV20-1 and TRBJ1-1, with D perhaps matching TRBD1 (6 bases). Trimming removed 4 bases at V and 7 bases at J, with 13 bases between. Germline-derived CDR1 and CDR2 are DFQATT and SNEGSKA (reference sequence). The CDR3 consists of 12 residues. The CDR3 sequence: CSAMGDTYEAFF. CDR3 DNA sequence: TGCAGTGCTATGGGGGACACCTATGAAGCTTTCTTT.

At least ten counts were recorded for this clonotype. J is TRBJ2-3 and V is TRBV28; TRBD2 matches at 9 bases. The CDR3 sequence is 17 residues long. Germline CDR1 MDHEN, CDR2 SYDVKM. V was pared by 2 bases and J by 2 bases, with 8 bases of the junction left unmatched. The CDR3 region has the DNA TGTGCCAGCAGTTTAGCGGGGGGGCAGCTTGACACAGATACGCAGTATTTT. It translates to CASSLAGGQLDTDTQYF.

This clonotype was recorded many times. The J gene is TRBJ2-3, the V gene TRBV5-1, with TRBD2 identical over 9 bases. CDR3 length: 15 residues. Germline V gives CDR1 SGHRS, CDR2 YFSETQ. J was trimmed by 5 bases and V by 0 bases; bases with no gene match: 4. This CDR3 is CASSLEGSGGDTQYF. CDR3 sequence (DNA): TGCGCCAGCAGCTTGGAGGGTAGCGGGGGAGATACGCAGTATTTT.

This clonotype has ten or more counts. The chain joins TRBV7-2 to TRBJ2-7; D remains unclear. Germline CDR1 SGHTA, CDR2 FQGNSA. This CDR3 comprises 14 residues. V lost 1 base, J lost 0 bases, and 7 bases lay in between. In DNA form, the CDR3 reads TGTGCCAGCAGCTTAGTTCAGGACTCCTACGAGCAGTACTTC. Translated: CASSLVQDSYEQYF.

This clonotype was seen repeatedly, ten times or more. The chain has TRBV19 and TRBJ1-2, with D tentatively TRBD1 (5 bases). Germline-derived CDR1 and CDR2 are LNHDA and SQIVND (reference sequence). This CDR3 is built from 16 residues. V lost 5 bases and J lost 2, with 18 bases in between. The CDR3 is CASSPSPRGGNYGYTF. The CDR3 nucleotides are TGTGCCAGTAGTCCTAGCCCCCGGGGCGGAAACTATGGCTACACCTTC.

This clonotype showed up many times. CDR3 loop: CASSLSTGPSTNEKLFF. Here the CDR3 DNA reads TGTGCCAGCAGCTTATCGACAGGGCCCTCAACTAATGAAAAACTGTTTTTT. The rearrangement joins TRBV7-8 to TRBJ1-4; TRBD1 aligns across 7 bases. The CDR3 is 17 amino acids. Trimming cost V 2 bases and J 0 bases; bases outside gene matches: 6. Germline-derived CDR1 and CDR2 are SGHVS and FQNEAQ.

This clonotype was seen a few times. This chain links TRBV28 with TRBJ1-6, with a tentative D call TRBD1 (6 bases). CDR3 length: 15 residues. The germline V and J ends were trimmed by 8 bases and 1 base, with 12 bases remaining between them. In germline, CDR1 is MDHEN, CDR2 SYDVKM. CDR3 in DNA: TGTGCCAGCGGCTACAGGGTTTCCTATAATTCACCCCTCCACTTT. Protein product: CASGYRVSYNSPLHF.

This clonotype was counted ten times or more. V and J are TRBV24-1 and TRBJ2-1, with 10 bases aligning to TRBD2. V gave up 3 bases and J gave up 6 bases; unmatched junction bases: 13. From germline, CDR1 is KGHDR and CDR2 SFDVKD. The CDR3 runs 18 residues. CDR3: CATSDPQGSGGPGNEQFF. The CDR3 DNA is TGTGCCACCAGTGATCCACAGGGTAGCGGGGGGCCAGGCAATGAGCAGTTCTTC.

This chain uses TRBV2 with TRBJ2-3; the D is unclear. The CDR3 spans 12 residues. The V and J ends lost 5 bases and 3 bases respectively, with 6 bases between them. Germline V CDR1 and CDR2: SNHLY, FYNNEI. In nucleotides, the CDR3 is TGTGCCAGCAGTTACATTACAGATACGCAGTATTTT. This translates into CASSYITDTQYF. Full variable domain (missing parts from reference TRBV2 and TRBJ2-3): EPEVTQTPSHQVTQMGQEVILRCVPISNHLYFYWYRQILGQKVEFLVSFYNNEISEKSEIFDDQFSVERPDGSNFTLKIRSTKLEDSAMYFCASSYITDTQYFGPGTRLTVL.

This clonotype was recorded a few times. The CDR3: CASSSLNREEKLFF. The DNA for the CDR3 is TGTGCCAGCAGTTCCCTCAACAGGGAGGAAAAACTGTTTTTT. The V gene is TRBV28, the J gene TRBJ1-4; possibly TRBD1 for D (6 bases). CDR1 and CDR2 from the germline V gene are MDHEN and SYDVKM. The germline V and J ends were trimmed by 4 bases and 8 bases, with 14 bases remaining between them. This CDR3 comprises 14 residues.

There are many counts of this clonotype. A much larger clone differs by one base, so this may be a read error. V is TRBV20-1 and J is TRBJ2-7; D is possibly TRBD1 or TRBD2 (5 bases each). CDR1 and CDR2 from the germline V gene are DFQATT and SNEGSKA (reference sequence). The CDR3 is 15 residues long. In DNA, the CDR3 is TGCAGTACAAATCCCGACAGCGGCAGCTCCGACGAGCAGTACTTC. This gives the protein CSTNPDSGSSDEQYF.

This clonotype was detected many times. The chain is built from TRBV30 and TRBJ1-1; D gene unclear. The ends were cut back, 4 bases at V and 6 bases at J, with 9 bases in the middle. Germline-derived CDR1 and CDR2 are GTSNPN and SVGIG (reference sequence). CDR3 length equals 11 residues. The CDR3 is CAWNRGSEAFF. The CDR3 DNA follows: TGTGCCTGGAATCGGGGATCTGAAGCTTTCTTT. Filled out from reference TRBV30 and TRBJ1-1, the complete variable domain reads SQTIHQWPATLVQPVGSPLSLECTVEGTSNPNLYWYRQAAGRGLQLLFYSVGIGQISSEVPQNLSASRPQDRQFILSSKKLLLSDSGFYLCAWNRGSEAFFGQGTRLTVV.

This clonotype was detected many times. The V call is TRBV2, the J call TRBJ1-3; 7 nucleotides line up with TRBD1. The CDR3 runs to 16 residues. CDR1 SNHLY and CDR2 FYNNEI come from the germline V gene. Trimming took 8 bases from V and 0 from J; bases not matched to a gene: 10. The CDR3 loop reads CASRDSLISSGNTIYF. The CDR3 nucleotides read TGTGCCAGCCGGGACAGCCTTATCAGCTCTGGAAACACCATATATTTT.

The genes are TRBV20-1 and TRBJ2-3, with D possibly being TRBD2 (5 bases). The CDR3 has 16 amino acids. V lost 1 base and J lost 1, with 15 bases in between. Germline V lookup: CDR1 DFQATT, CDR2 SNEGSKA (reference sequence). The CDR3, as DNA: TGCAGTGCTAGAGTGGGATCGGGGTTCGGCACAGATACGCAGTATTTT. This codes for CSARVGSGFGTDTQYF.

This clonotype was seen a few times. This sequence joins TRBV18 and TRBJ2-7; the match to TRBD2 covers 13 bases. The CDR3 is made up of 15 amino acids. Germline CDR1 is KGHSH and CDR2 is LQKENI. V lost 2 bases, J lost 7 bases, and 5 bases stayed unmatched. CDR3 sequence: CASSPTSGGAGEQYF. CDR3 DNA sequence: TGTGCCAGCTCACCAACTAGCGGGGGGGCCGGGGAGCAGTACTTC. The full variable domain, with the rest looked up from reference TRBV18 and TRBJ2-7, is NAGVMQNPRHLVRRRGQEARLRCSPMKGHSHVYWYRQLPEEGLKFMVYLQKENIIDESGMPKERFSAEFPKEGPSILRIQQVVRGDSAAYFCASSPTSGGAGEQYFGPGTRLTVT.

This clonotype has ten or more counts. One end of the junction varies from germline; a read error may be responsible. V gene TRBV20-1 combines with J gene TRBJ2-1; 14 positions match TRBD2. Germline V gives CDR1 DFQATT, CDR2 SNEGSKA (reference sequence). CDR3 length equals 13 residues. Written as DNA, the CDR3 is TGCAGTGCTACCGATACAGGACTAGCGGGGGGTTCCTTC. This gives the protein CSATDTGLAGGSF.

Many counts were recorded for this clonotype. The chain carries TRBV10-3 and TRBJ1-2; tentative D call: TRBD1 (5 bases). The CDR3 has 12 residues. The germline V gene has CDR1 ENHRY and CDR2 SYGVKD. Trimming stripped 7 bases from V and 4 bases from J, with 10 bases between. The CDR3 region is CAITAGVYGYTF. CDR3 nucleotide sequence: TGTGCCATCACCGCGGGGGTCTATGGCTACACCTTC.

There are many counts of this clonotype. The chain couples TRBV12-3 or TRBV12-4 to TRBJ1-2; D unresolved. CDR3 length equals 12 residues. The ends were cut back, 5 bases at V and 4 bases at J, with 8 bases in the middle. CDR3 residues: CASSQKFYGYTF. The CDR3, as DNA: TGTGCCAGCAGTCAAAAGTTCTATGGCTACACCTTC.